The sequence of this TCR beta chain was determined in a study of blood T cell repertoires in COVID-19. Study-level background: From the United States, Italy and Spain came samples of acute and convalescent COVID-19. The cDNA or gDNA used as material had been derived from T cells, B-cell-depleted T cells, or PBMCs.

This clone was recorded once. Here immunoSEQ multiplex PCR was the method, and the copy in TCRdb shows in-frame clones only, minus some. The sample has 200,000 to 300,000 clones, around four fifths seen once. Germline V lookup: CDR1 SGDLS, CDR2 YYNGEE. The V segment lost 7 bases and the J segment 0 bases; nucleotides outside the gene matches: 1. The CDR3 totals 13 residues. Material: peripheral blood. The TCR was taken from an older woman with active or convalescent COVID-19. The rearrangement joins TRBV9 to TRBJ1-5; 7 bases map to TRBD1. The chain's CDR3 is CASGTDSNQPQHF. For the CDR3, the DNA is TGTGCCAGCGGGACAGATAGCAATCAGCCCCAGCATTTT.